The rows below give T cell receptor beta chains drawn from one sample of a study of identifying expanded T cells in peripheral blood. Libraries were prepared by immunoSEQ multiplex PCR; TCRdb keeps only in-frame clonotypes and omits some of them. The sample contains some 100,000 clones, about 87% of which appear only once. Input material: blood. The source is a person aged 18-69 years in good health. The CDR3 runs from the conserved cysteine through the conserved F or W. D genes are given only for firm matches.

CDR3aa: CASSLGTGAEPQHF; v_gene: TRBV7-2; len: 14; d_gene: TRBD1
CDR3aa: CASSFGYSDEQFF; v_gene: TRBV7-3; len: 13; d_gene: -
CDR3aa: CASEPGQANTGELFF; v_gene: TRBV25-1; len: 15; d_gene: TRBD1
CDR3aa: CASSVLAGGRVEQFF; v_gene: TRBV28; len: 15; d_gene: TRBD2
CDR3aa: CASSRGGTGELFF; v_gene: TRBV11-2; len: 13; d_gene: TRBD2
CDR3aa: CASSISGLAGGTNTGELFF; v_gene: TRBV19; len: 19; d_gene: TRBD2
CDR3aa: CASSLPGTPSNTQYF; v_gene: TRBV11-2; len: 15; d_gene: -
CDR3aa: CASSSWTEDEQYF; v_gene: TRBV7-9; len: 13; d_gene: -
CDR3aa: CASSLWGDRGNEETQYF; v_gene: TRBV28; len: 17; d_gene: TRBD1
CDR3aa: CASSSRERADTQYF; v_gene: TRBV5-4; len: 14; d_gene: -
CDR3aa: CASSPVSVQPQHF; v_gene: TRBV2; len: 13; d_gene: -
CDR3aa: CASSVGAGGVNEQFF; v_gene: TRBV5-1; len: 15; d_gene: TRBD2
CDR3aa: CASSEYGGQGTYEQYF; v_gene: TRBV28; len: 16; d_gene: TRBD1
CDR3aa: CASNSGRASDTQYF; v_gene: TRBV5-1; len: 14; d_gene: TRBD2
CDR3aa: CASGLVIQGGTEAFF; v_gene: TRBV12-5; len: 15; d_gene: -
CDR3aa: CASSQLTETEAFF; v_gene: TRBV4-3; len: 13; d_gene: -
CDR3aa: CASSFGQGNTEAFF; v_gene: TRBV7-9; len: 14; d_gene: TRBD1
CDR3aa: CASSPRAAYNEQFF; v_gene: TRBV11-3; len: 14; d_gene: -
CDR3aa: CASTPQRFADTQYF; v_gene: TRBV19; len: 14; d_gene: -
CDR3aa: CSVDKGAGYGYTF; v_gene: TRBV29-1; len: 13; d_gene: -
CDR3aa: CASSLQDSPLHF; v_gene: TRBV4-3; len: 12; d_gene: -
CDR3aa: CASSNRDDTEAFF; v_gene: TRBV5-1; len: 13; d_gene: -
CDR3aa: CASSYSNGDEQFF; v_gene: TRBV6-5; len: 13; d_gene: -
CDR3aa: CASSLSGTGGFYSGNTIYF; v_gene: TRBV11-1; len: 19; d_gene: TRBD1
CDR3aa: CASSSRVVMNTEAFF; v_gene: TRBV5-6; len: 15; d_gene: -